This entry features one T cell receptor beta chain sequence. No cognate antigen has been identified for it. No base quality information exists; no much larger clone differs at one position. Inclusive of the bounding cysteine and phenylalanine, the CDR3 is 15 residues long. Just CDR3 DNA is preserved here, 45 bases in frame from base 1. CDR1 is given as LGHNT and CDR2 as FRNRAP, both from the germline V gene. V is shortened by 3 bases, J by 2 bases, and the region joining them spans 13 bases. These data come from a study of blood T cell repertoires in COVID-19 (TCRdb year 2020). About the study as a whole: The collaborator samples originated in the United States, Italy and Spain and spanned the acute and convalescent phases of COVID-19. The material from the prospective study consisted of cDNA or gDNA derived from T cells, B-cell-depleted T cells, or PBMCs. Subjects who had been exposed to COVID-19, were actively infected with it, or had recovered from it provided the deeply sampled blood TCRbeta repertoires that made up the dataset. The repertoires were released in a freely available public database intended as a resource for research on the immune response to SARS-CoV-2. Samples were obtained from the ongoing ImmuneRACE study (first 160 participants) and from approximately 1,200 subjects provided by 6 global collaborators. The sample metadata nearly always contained a de-identified subject ID, COVID-19 status, age in years and sex. Where HLA class I and class II types were available, the types were taken from metadata supplied by the sample provider, not from assay-based typing. The investigation overall reported the following: The amount of clinical and demographic metadata varied by source and participant and was provided uncurated.

The collaborating institutions used their own protocols to collect whole blood in K2EDTA tubes. For TCRbeta analysis, collaborator samples were shipped as frozen whole blood, as isolated PBMCs, or as DNA extracted from either sample type. The immunoSEQ Assay, a bias-controlled multiplex PCR, was used to amplify TCRbeta CDR3 regions from genomic DNA. In the authors' own workflow: Nucleated cell counts per sample were estimated from amplification of reference gene primers within the assay. To quantify the absolute abundance of each unique TCRbeta CDR3 rearrangement, sequence reads were collapsed and filtered. For each sample, productive Simpson clonality was calculated by taking the square root of Simpson's diversity index across productive rearrangements. What TCRdb holds here is the immuneACCESS table cut down to in-frame rearrangements. Part of the clones is not present; checked against another copy, under half of the missing clones reflect an unresolved V gene, and the others are unexplained. V and J calls and clone size are copied from that table; D and trimming were computed from the DNA. The sample table holds a few hundred thousand clones, of which 70% to 85% were seen once. The ten largest clonotypes hold about 1% of the sample.

Recombination joined TRBV12-5 with TRBJ2-5, and the D gene may be TRBD1, 6 bases matching. The TCR was taken from a human donor with acute or convalescent COVID-19. The donor label of this sample is uncertain. Sequencing used peripheral blood. The DNA reads as follows: TGTGCTAGTGGTTTTCAGGGGCTCCTTCAAGAGACCCAGTACTTC. Its coded protein is CASGFQGLLQETQYF.